What follows describes a single T cell receptor beta chain. Its matching antigen is unknown. This entry belongs to a study of identical twins. Study conclusions and caveats: Beta out-of-frame sequences displayed a weaker excess of sharing between twins. Out-of-frame alpha sequences shared between twins exhibited an excess of low generation probability.

This CDR3 contains 14 residues. V trimming: 7 bases; J trimming: 9 bases; junction bases outside the gene matches: 9. Looked up from germline, CDR1 is MNHNS and CDR2 is SASEGT. TCRdb reprocessed the 5' RACE reads via MiXCR and lists one record per CDR3 protein. Among roughly 540,000 distinct CDR3 sequences, around 20% were seen once, and the ten largest hold around 1%. The data also belong to a second study, concerning T cells expressing NK-cell markers. That paper notes: Dominant NKG2C+ clonotypes were found to form roughly 1.0-7.0% of CD8+ T cells in six donors. The study found these clonotypes also leading the CD3+CD56-NKG2C+ fraction in several donors.

The chain joins TRBV6-1 to TRBJ1-6, with 7 bases matching TRBD1. The receptor comes from a woman aged 18 to 35 in good health. The sequenced material came from CD4+ T cells sorted from blood. CDR3 sequence: CASNGPGQVSPLHF. DNA of the CDR3: TGTGCCAGCAACGGTCCAGGACAGGTTTCACCCCTCCACTTT.